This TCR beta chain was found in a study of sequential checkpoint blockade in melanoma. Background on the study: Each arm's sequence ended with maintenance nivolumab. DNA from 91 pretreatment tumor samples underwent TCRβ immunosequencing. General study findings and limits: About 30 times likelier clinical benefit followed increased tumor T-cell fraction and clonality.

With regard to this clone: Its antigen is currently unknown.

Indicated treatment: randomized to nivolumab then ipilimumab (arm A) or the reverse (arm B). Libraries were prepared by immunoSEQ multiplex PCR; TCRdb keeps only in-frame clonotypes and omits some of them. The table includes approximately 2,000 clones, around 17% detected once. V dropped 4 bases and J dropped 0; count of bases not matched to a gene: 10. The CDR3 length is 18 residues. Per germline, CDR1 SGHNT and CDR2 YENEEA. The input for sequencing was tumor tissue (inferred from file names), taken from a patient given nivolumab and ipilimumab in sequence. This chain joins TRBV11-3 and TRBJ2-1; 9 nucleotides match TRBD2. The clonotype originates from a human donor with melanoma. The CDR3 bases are TGTGCCAGCAGCTCCCGAGGGCTAGCGGGGAGCTCCTACAATGAGCAGTTCTTC. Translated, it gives CASSSRGLAGSSYNEQFF.